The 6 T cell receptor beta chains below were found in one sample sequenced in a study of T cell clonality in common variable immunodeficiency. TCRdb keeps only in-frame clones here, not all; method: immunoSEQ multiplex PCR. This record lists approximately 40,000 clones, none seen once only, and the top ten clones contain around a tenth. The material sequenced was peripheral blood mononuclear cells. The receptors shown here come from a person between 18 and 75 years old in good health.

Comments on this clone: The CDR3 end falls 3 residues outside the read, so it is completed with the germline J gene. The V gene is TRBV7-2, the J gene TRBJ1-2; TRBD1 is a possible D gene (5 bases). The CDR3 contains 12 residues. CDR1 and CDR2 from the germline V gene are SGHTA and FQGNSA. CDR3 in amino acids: CASSLRGDTYTF. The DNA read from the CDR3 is TGTGCCAGCAGCTTAAGGGGAGATACC.

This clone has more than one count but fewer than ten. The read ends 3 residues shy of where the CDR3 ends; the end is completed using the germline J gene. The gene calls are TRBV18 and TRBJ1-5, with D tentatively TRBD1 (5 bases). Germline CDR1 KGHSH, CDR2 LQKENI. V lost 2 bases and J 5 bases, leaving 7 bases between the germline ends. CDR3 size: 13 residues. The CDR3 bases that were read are TGTGCCAGCTCACCAGGGGCTGATCAGCCC. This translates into CASSPGADQP. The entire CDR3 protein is CASSPGADQPQHF. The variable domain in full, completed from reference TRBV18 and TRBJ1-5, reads NAGVMQNPRHLVRRRGQEARLRCSPMKGHSHVYWYRQLPEEGLKFMVYLQKENIIDESGMPKERFSAEFPKEGPSILRIQQVVRGDSAAYFCASSPGADQPQHFGDGTRLSIL.

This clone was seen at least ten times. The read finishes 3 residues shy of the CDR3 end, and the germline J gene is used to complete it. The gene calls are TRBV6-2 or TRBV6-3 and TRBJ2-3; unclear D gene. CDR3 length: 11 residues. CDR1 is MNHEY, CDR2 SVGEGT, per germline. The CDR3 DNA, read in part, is TGTGCCAGCAGTTCCTCCGCGGCG. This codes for CASSSSAA. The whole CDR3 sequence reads CASSSSAAQYF.

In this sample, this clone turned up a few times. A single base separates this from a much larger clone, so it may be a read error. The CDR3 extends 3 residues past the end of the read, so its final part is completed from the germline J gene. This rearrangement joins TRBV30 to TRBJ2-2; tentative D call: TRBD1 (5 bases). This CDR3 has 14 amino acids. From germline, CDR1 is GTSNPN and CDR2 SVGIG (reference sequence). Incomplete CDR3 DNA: TGTGCCTGGAGTGACGGCTCTGGGGCCAACGTG. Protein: CAWSDGSGANV. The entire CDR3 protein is CAWSDGSGANVLFF.

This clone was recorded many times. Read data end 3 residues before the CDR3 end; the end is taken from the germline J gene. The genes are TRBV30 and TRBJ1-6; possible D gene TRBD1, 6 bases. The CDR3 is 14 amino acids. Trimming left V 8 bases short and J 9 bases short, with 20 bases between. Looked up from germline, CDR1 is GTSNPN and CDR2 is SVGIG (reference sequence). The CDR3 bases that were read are TGTGCCCTGGGTCGGGGTACAGGGACTTCACCC. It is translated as CALGRGTGTSP. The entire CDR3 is CALGRGTGTSPLHF. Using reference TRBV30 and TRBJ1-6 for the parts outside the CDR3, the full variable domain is SQTIHQWPATLVQPVGSPLSLECTVEGTSNPNLYWYRQAAGRGLQLLFYSVGIGQISSEVPQNLSASRPQDRQFILSSKKLLLSDSGFYLCALGRGTGTSPLHFGNGTRLTVT.

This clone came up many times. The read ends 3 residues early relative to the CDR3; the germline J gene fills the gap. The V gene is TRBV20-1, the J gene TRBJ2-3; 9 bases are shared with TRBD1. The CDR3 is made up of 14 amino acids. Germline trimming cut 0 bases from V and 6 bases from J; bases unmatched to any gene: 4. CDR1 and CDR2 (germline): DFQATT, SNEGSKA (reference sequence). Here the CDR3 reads CSAREQGALDTQYF. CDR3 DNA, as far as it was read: TGCAGTGCTAGAGAACAGGGGGCGCTTGATACG.